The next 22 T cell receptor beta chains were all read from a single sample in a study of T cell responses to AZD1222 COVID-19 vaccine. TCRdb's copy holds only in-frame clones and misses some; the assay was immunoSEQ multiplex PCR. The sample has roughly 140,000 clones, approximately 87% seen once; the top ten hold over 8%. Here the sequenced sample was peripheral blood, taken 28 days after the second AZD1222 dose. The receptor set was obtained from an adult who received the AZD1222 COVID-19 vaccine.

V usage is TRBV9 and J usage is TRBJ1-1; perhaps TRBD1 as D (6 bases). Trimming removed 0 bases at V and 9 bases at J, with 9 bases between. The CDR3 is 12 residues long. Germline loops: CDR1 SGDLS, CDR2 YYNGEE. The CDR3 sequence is CASSVAGDKAFF. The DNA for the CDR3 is TGTGCCAGCAGCGTAGCAGGGGATAAAGCTTTCTTT.

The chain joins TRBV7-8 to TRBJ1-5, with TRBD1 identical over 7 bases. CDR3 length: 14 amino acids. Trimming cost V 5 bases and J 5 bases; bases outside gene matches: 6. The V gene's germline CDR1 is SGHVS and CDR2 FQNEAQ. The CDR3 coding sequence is TGTGCCAGCAGCCGCCGACAGGGCGATCAGCCCCAGCATTTT. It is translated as CASSRRQGDQPQHF. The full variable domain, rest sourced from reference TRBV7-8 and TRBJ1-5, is GAGVSQSPRYKVAKRGQDVALRCDPISGHVSLFWYQQALGQGPEFLTYFQNEAQLDKSGLPSDRFFAERPEGSVSTLKIQRTQQEDSAVYLCASSRRQGDQPQHFGDGTRLSIL.

The CDR3 nucleotides read TGCAGCGCGACAGGCGCCTCCTACGAGCAGTACTTC. It yields the protein CSATGASYEQYF. The chain combines TRBV29-1 with TRBJ2-7, with D possibly being TRBD1 (6 bases). Trimming stripped 7 bases from V and 0 bases from J, with 10 bases between. This CDR3 has 12 residues. Germline V lookup: CDR1 SQVTM, CDR2 ANQGSEA.

In DNA form, the CDR3 reads TGTGCCAGCAGCCCGGGACAGGGGGATTCACCCCTCCACTTT. Encoded protein: CASSPGQGDSPLHF. The chain couples TRBV5-4 to TRBJ1-6, with 11 nucleotides matching TRBD1. The germline gives CDR1 SGHNT, CDR2 YYREEE (reference sequence). V lost 4 bases, J lost 8 bases, and 2 bases stayed unmatched. This CDR3 is built from 14 residues.

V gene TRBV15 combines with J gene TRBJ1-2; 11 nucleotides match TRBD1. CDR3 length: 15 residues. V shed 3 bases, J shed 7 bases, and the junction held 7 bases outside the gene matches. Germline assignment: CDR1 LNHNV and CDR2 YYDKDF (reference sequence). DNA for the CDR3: TGTGCCACCAGCAGGCTTGGGACAGGGGGTCTTGGCTACACCTTC. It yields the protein CATSRLGTGGLGYTF.

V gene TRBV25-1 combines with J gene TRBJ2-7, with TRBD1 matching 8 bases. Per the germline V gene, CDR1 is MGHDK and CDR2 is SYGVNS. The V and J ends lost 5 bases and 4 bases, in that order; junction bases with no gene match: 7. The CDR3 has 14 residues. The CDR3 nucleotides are TGTGCCAGCAGTCCGACAGGGGACCGGTACGAGCAGTACTTC. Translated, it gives CASSPTGDRYEQYF.

The CDR3 region has the DNA TGTGCCACCAGTGATAACTACGAGCAGTACTTC. Encoded protein: CATSDNYEQYF. The chain combines TRBV24-1 with TRBJ2-7, with D uncertain. Germline V lookup: CDR1 KGHDR, CDR2 SFDVKD. There are 11 residues in the CDR3. Trimming stripped 3 bases from V and 3 bases from J, with 2 bases between.

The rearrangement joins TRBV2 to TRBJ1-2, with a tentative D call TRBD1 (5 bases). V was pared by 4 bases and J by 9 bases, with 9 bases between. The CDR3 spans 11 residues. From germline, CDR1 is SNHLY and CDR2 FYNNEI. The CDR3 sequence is CASSARVSYTF. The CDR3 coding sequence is TGTGCCAGCAGTGCCAGGGTTAGCTACACCTTC.

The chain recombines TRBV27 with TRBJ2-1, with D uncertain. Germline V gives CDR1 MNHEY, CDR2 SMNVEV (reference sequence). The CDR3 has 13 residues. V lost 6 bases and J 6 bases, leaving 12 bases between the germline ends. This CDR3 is CASRRGEANEQFF. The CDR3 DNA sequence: TGTGCCAGCAGGCGTGGAGAGGCCAATGAGCAGTTCTTC.

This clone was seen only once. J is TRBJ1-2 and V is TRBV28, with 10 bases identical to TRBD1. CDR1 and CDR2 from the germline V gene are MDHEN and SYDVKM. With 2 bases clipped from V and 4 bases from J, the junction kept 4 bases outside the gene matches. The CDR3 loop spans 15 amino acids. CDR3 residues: CASSLGTGEIYGYTF. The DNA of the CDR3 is TGTGCCAGCAGTTTAGGGACAGGGGAAATCTATGGCTACACCTTC.

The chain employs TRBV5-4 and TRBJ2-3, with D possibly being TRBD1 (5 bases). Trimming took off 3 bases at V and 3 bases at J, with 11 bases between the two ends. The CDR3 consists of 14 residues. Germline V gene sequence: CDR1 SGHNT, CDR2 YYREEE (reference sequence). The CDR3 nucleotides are TGTGCCAGCAGCTCAGAAGGGGCGACAGATACGCAGTATTTT. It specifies CASSSEGATDTQYF.

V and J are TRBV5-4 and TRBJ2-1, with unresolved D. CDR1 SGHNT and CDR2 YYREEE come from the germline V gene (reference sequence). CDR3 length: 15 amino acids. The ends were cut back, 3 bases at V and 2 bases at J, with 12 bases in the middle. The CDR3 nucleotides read TGTGCCAGCAGCTCCAGACTGGAAACCTACAATGAGCAGTTCTTC. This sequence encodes CASSSRLETYNEQFF. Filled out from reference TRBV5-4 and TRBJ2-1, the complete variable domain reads ETGVTQSPTHLIKTRGQQVTLRCSSQSGHNTVSWYQQALGQGPQFIFQYYREEENGRGNFPPRFSGLQFPNYSSELNVNALELDDSALYLCASSSRLETYNEQFFGPGTRLTVL.

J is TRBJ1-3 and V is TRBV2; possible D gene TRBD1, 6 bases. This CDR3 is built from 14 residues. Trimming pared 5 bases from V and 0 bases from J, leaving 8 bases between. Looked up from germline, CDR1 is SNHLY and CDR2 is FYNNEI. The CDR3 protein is CASSIQGSGNTIYF. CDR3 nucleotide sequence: TGTGCCAGCAGTATACAGGGCTCTGGAAACACCATATATTTT.

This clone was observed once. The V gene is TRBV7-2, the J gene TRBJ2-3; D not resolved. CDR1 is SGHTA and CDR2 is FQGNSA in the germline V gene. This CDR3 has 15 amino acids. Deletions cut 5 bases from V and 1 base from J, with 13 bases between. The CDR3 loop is CASSPRITRTDTQYF. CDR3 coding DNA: TGTGCCAGCAGCCCCCGCATAACGCGCACAGATACGCAGTATTTT.

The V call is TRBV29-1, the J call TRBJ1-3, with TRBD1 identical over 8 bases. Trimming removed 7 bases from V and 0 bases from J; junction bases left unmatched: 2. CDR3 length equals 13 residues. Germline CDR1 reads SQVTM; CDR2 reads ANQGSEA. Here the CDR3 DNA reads TGCAGCGCTACAGGGGGCTCTGGAAACACCATATATTTT. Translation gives CSATGGSGNTIYF.

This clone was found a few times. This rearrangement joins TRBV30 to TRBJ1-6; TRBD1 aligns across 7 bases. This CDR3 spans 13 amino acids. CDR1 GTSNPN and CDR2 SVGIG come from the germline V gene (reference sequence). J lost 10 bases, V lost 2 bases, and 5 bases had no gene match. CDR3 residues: CAWSQGVISPLHF. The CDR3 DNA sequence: TGTGCCTGGAGTCAGGGGGTGATCTCACCCCTCCACTTT.

The CDR3, as DNA: TGTGCCAGCAGCCAATCCCGGAGCGAGCAGTACTTC. It translates to CASSQSRSEQYF. The V gene is TRBV3-1 (or the pseudogene TRBV3-2), the J gene TRBJ2-7; D uncertain. CDR3 length: 12 residues. V dropped 2 bases and J dropped 6 bases, with 8 bases sitting between them. Germline loops: CDR1 LGHDT, CDR2 YNNKEL (reference sequence).

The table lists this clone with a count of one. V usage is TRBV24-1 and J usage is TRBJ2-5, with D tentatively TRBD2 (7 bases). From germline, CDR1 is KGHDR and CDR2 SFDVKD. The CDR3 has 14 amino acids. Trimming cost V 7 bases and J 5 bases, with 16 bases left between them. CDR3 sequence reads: CATSPRGARETQYF. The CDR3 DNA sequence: TGTGCCACCAGCCCCCGGGGGGCGAGGGAGACCCAGTACTTC.

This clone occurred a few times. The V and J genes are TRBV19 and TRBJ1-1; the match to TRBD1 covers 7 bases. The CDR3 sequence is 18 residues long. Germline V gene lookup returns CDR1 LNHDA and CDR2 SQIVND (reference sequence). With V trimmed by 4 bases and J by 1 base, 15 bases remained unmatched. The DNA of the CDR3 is TGTGCCAGTAGTACATCGACAGGGAAGAGATCTTCGAACACTGAAGCTTTCTTT. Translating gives CASSTSTGKRSSNTEAFF.

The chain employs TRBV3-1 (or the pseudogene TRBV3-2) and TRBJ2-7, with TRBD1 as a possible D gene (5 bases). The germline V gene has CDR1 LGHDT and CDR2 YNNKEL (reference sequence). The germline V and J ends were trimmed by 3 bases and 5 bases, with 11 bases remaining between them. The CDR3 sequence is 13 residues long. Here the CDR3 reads CASSQSLGDEQYF. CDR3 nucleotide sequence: TGTGCCAGCAGCCAGAGTTTAGGGGACGAGCAGTACTTC.

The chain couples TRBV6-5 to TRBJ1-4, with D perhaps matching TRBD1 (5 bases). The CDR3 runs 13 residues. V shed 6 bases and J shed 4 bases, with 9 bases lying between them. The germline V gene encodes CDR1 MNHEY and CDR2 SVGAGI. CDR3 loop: CASRKDSNEKLFF. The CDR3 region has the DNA TGTGCCAGCAGGAAAGACAGTAATGAAAAACTGTTTTTT.

Here the CDR3 DNA reads TGTGCCACCAGTGATATAGCGGGAGGGCCAGATACGCAGTATTTT. Translated: CATSDIAGGPDTQYF. V is TRBV24-1 and J is TRBJ2-3; TRBD2 matches at 11 bases. This CDR3 has 15 amino acids. CDR1 and CDR2 from the germline V gene are KGHDR and SFDVKD. V trimming: 3 bases; J trimming: 4 bases; junction bases outside the gene matches: 2.